This T cell receptor (beta chain) came from a study of CD8 T cells in ankylosing spondylitis. Overall study results and limits: Reactive arthritis synovial fluid and blood were previously reported to contain some motif variants. Disease-linked clones bore a CD8+ phenotype, appearing relatively rarely in peripheral blood. Characteristic of ankylosing spondylitis blood, it appeared, was a TCR beta motif comprising several highly homologous variants.

As to this clonotype: Antigen specificity is unknown.

The trim removed 4 bases at V and 4 bases at J, leaving 11 bases unmatched. Germline V lookup: CDR1 DFQATT, CDR2 SNEGSKA (reference sequence). This CDR3 has 15 residues. Molecular-barcoded quantitative 5'-RACE produced these TCR beta libraries. From the 5' RACE reads, TCRdb called clonotypes with MiXCR, one entry per CDR3 protein. The data hold approximately 540,000 distinct CDR3 sequences, with roughly 12% observed a single time. This rearrangement joins TRBV20-1 to TRBJ2-3, with TRBD2 identical over 7 bases. This sequence originates from a male donor with ankylosing spondylitis. Sequenced sample: blood, either unsorted or a sorted T cell fraction (not recorded which). The CDR3 DNA follows: TGCAGTGCTAATCCAAGCGGGAATCCGGCAGATACGCAGTATTTT. It translates to CSANPSGNPADTQYF.